This record looks at one TCR beta chain sequence and its context. The antigen remains undetermined. This record comes from a study of cytomegalovirus exposure and HLA in healthy donors. Study-level information: Genetic ancestry analysis placed over 75% of the 300 to 500 donors that were genotyped in the Caucasian-associated cluster.

Vbeta (60) and Jbeta (13) primers were used in the PCR. Using immunoSEQ multiplex PCR, the repertoire was profiled, and TCRdb retains in-frame clones only, with some absent. This sample has roughly 190,000 clones, with around 88% found just once. Whole-study results and caveats: Sequencing likely caused a cluster of highly shared sequence variants. Rare sequences made up most TCRs, while some public TCRs were found in many donors.

Material for sequencing was PBMCs. The receptor was derived from a man aged 35 to 55 in good health and CMV-seropositive.

The CDR3 sequence is CASSIRVDNEQFF. CDR3 DNA: TGTGCCAGTAGTATTAGAGTGGACAATGAGCAGTTCTTC. The chain has TRBV19 and TRBJ2-1; D is uncertain. The germline V gene has CDR1 LNHDA and CDR2 SQIVND (reference sequence). Trimming stripped 3 bases from V and 5 bases from J, with 8 bases between. This CDR3 contains 13 residues.